The 21 T cell receptor beta chains listed next were all sequenced from one sample in a study of T cells in Graves' hyperthyroidism and ophthalmopathy (dated by TCRdb to between 2018 and 2020). Library prep was done by multiplex PCR. The sequencer listed for this sample is Illumina HiSeq 2000. The TCR beta CDR3 regions were amplified from the RNA transcripts. A first-round RT-PCR of the TCR CDR3 used the HTBI primer set with the Qiagen OneStep RT-PCR kit. TCRdb took the public reads, trimmed them with fastp at Q25, ran MiXCR for clone calling and kept in-frame beta chains. Here each entry gathers all rows of one CDR3 protein and keeps the most common genes and DNA. The sample table records roughly 380,000 distinct CDR3 sequences; about 19% of these occur just once. The ten biggest clones cover roughly 3.5% of the sample. Material for sequencing was blood. These receptors all come from a woman between 18 and 29 years old with Graves' hyperthyroidism.

This clonotype was recorded many times. The V and J genes are TRBV28 and TRBJ1-1; 7 nucleotides line up with TRBD1. CDR3 size: 14 residues. Looked up from germline, CDR1 is MDHEN and CDR2 is SYDVKM. The V segment lost 7 bases and the J segment 4 bases; nucleotides outside the gene matches: 9. CDR3 in DNA: TGTGCCAGCACGAGACAGGGCGGGTTCACTGAAGCTTTCTTT. Translation gives CASTRQGGFTEAFF.

The chain links TRBV27 to TRBJ1-2, with a weak D call TRBD1 (5 bases). CDR3 length: 15 residues. V lost 2 bases and J 5 bases, leaving 15 bases between the germline ends. Germline V gene lookup returns CDR1 MNHEY and CDR2 SMNVEV (reference sequence). CDR3 DNA sequence: TGTGCCAGCAGTTTAGGAGGGGCGGTTACGTATGGCTACACCTTC. It translates to CASSLGGAVTYGYTF.

This clonotype was observed at least ten times. V gene TRBV29-1 combines with J gene TRBJ1-2; no firm D call. The CDR3 runs 12 residues. CDR1 SQVTM and CDR2 ANQGSEA come from the germline V gene. The V gene lost 4 bases and the J gene lost 2 bases, with 8 bases spanning the gap. CDR3 nucleotide sequence: TGCAGCGTTGTTGACGACAACTATGGCTACACCTTC. Encoded protein: CSVVDDNYGYTF.

At least ten counts were recorded for this clonotype. CDR3 sequence reads: CASSLITRGREQYF. In DNA, the CDR3 is TGTGCCAGCAGCTTAATCACGCGGGGTCGGGAGCAGTACTTC. The rearrangement uses TRBV11-2 and TRBJ2-7; tentatively, D is TRBD2 (6 bases). The CDR3 has 14 residues. CDR1 and CDR2 (germline): SGHAT, FQNNGV. Between the trimmed V and J ends, which lost 2 bases and 7 bases, there was a span of 15 bases.

This clonotype has a count of ten or more. J is TRBJ1-5 and V is TRBV6-5; D unclear. The ends were cut back, 6 bases at V and 9 bases at J, with 15 bases in the middle. The germline CDR1 and CDR2 sequences are MNHEY and SVGAGI. The CDR3 loop spans 13 amino acids. The DNA of the CDR3 is TGTGCCAGCAGGACGGCGGCCAGCGGGCCCCAGCATTTT. Its translation: CASRTAASGPQHF.

Points on this clonotype: The germline gene is not matched at one end of the junction; a read error may be the cause. J is TRBJ2-2 and V is TRBV27; D might be TRBD2 (7 bases). The CDR3 loop spans 14 amino acids. The germline gives CDR1 MNHEY, CDR2 SMNVEV (reference sequence). CDR3 loop: CASRLTGWGGGLFF. In DNA form, the CDR3 reads TGTGCCAGCAGGCTAACAGGGTGGGGCGGGGGGCTGTTTTTT.

This clonotype came up many times. The chain combines TRBV12-3 or TRBV12-4 with TRBJ2-2, with TRBD2 identical over 10 bases. The CDR3 consists of 14 residues. V gave up 6 bases and J gave up 4 bases; unmatched junction bases: 2. In DNA form, the CDR3 reads TGTGCCAGCAGGTCTAGCGGGGGCACCGGGGAGCTGTTTTTT. Translation gives CASRSSGGTGELFF.

This clonotype was counted ten times or more. In nucleotides, the CDR3 is TGCAGTGCTAGGGGGATCCAAGAGACCCAGTACTTC. Translated: CSARGIQETQYF. The rearrangement uses TRBV20-1 and TRBJ2-5, with D uncertain. Per germline, CDR1 DFQATT and CDR2 SNEGSKA (reference sequence). This CDR3 has 12 residues. V shed 3 bases and J shed 1 base, with 6 bases lying between them.

The chain has TRBV6-2 or TRBV6-3 and TRBJ1-5; D perhaps matches TRBD1 (5 bases). The CDR3 runs to 14 residues. Germline CDR1 reads MNHEY; CDR2 reads SVGEGT. Deletions cut 6 bases from V and 3 bases from J, with 12 bases between. CDR3 residues: CASRPRGDNQPQHF. The DNA of the CDR3 is TGTGCCAGCAGGCCAAGAGGGGACAATCAGCCCCAGCATTTT.

Details on this clonotype: The junction departs from the called germline gene at one end, perhaps through a read error. The rearrangement joins TRBV12-3 or TRBV12-4 to TRBJ2-6; 7 bases line up with TRBD1. This CDR3 comprises 14 residues. This CDR3 reads CASRGTAGSNVLTF. The DNA of the CDR3 is TGTGCCAGCAGGGGGACAGCTGGGTCCAACGTTCTGACTTTC.

This clonotype was observed at least ten times. This chain links TRBV20-1 with TRBJ1-1; 9 bases align to TRBD1. This CDR3 has 12 amino acids. Germline CDR1 and CDR2: DFQATT and SNEGSKA (reference sequence). This chain's CDR3 is CSARTGDTEAFF. The CDR3 DNA sequence: TGCAGCGCAAGGACAGGGGACACTGAAGCTTTCTTT.

This clonotype has just a few counts. This sequence joins TRBV7-9 and TRBJ2-7; D unclear. The CDR3 length is 14 residues. Germline values: CDR1 SEHNR, CDR2 FQNEAQ (reference sequence). Trimming cost V 2 bases and J 3 bases, with 11 bases left between them. In DNA, the CDR3 is TGTGCCAGCAGCTTATCCGGGCACAGCTACGAGCAGTACTTC. It yields the protein CASSLSGHSYEQYF.

This clonotype has at least ten counts. The chain uses TRBV11-2 and TRBJ1-5, with D tentatively TRBD1 (6 bases). The germline V and J ends were trimmed by 4 bases and 4 bases, with 14 bases remaining between them. The CDR3 covers 15 residues. CDR1 and CDR2 from the germline V gene are SGHAT and FQNNGV. The CDR3 DNA reads TGTGCCAGCAGCTCGACGACAGGAACTAATCAGCCCCAGCATTTT. Encoded protein: CASSSTTGTNQPQHF.

This clonotype was picked up a small number of times. The rearrangement joins TRBV25-1 to TRBJ1-5, with unresolved D. The germline V and J ends were trimmed by 3 bases and 1 base, with 7 bases remaining between them. This CDR3 is 14 amino acids long. Germline values: CDR1 MGHDK, CDR2 SYGVNS. Here the CDR3 DNA reads TGTGCCAGCAGTGATGGACTGAGCAATCAGCCCCAGCATTTT. Amino acids: CASSDGLSNQPQHF.

At least ten counts were recorded for this clonotype. The chain links TRBV3-1 to TRBJ2-5, with D possibly being TRBD2 (6 bases). There are 15 residues in the CDR3. V was cut by 0 bases and J by 4 bases, with 12 bases left in between. The germline V gene has CDR1 LGHDT and CDR2 YNNKEL (reference sequence). CDR3 sequence reads: CASSQEFPEGETQYF. CDR3 nucleotides: TGTGCCAGCAGCCAAGAGTTCCCGGAGGGAGAGACCCAGTACTTC.

This clonotype has at least ten counts. This chain connects TRBV10-3 to TRBJ1-2; 7 bases match TRBD1. This CDR3 has 14 residues. V was pared by 4 bases and J by 8 bases, with 10 bases of the junction left unmatched. Germline lookup yields CDR1 ENHRY and CDR2 SYGVKD. CDR3 sequence (DNA): TGTGCCATCAGTGGACAGGGATTTTTGCGGGGCTACACCTTC. The encoded protein is CAISGQGFLRGYTF.

In its sample, this clonotype ranks as medium-sized. The J gene is TRBJ2-6, the V gene TRBV6-2 or TRBV6-3, with a possible D match to TRBD1 (6 bases). The CDR3 loop spans 15 amino acids. V dropped 4 bases and J dropped 0 bases, with 7 bases sitting between them. Per the germline V gene, CDR1 is MNHEY and CDR2 is SVGEGT. The CDR3 spells CASSWDNSGANVLTF. CDR3 in DNA: TGTGCCAGCAGTTGGGACAACTCTGGGGCCAACGTCCTGACTTTC.

In its sample, this clonotype was seen many times. CDR3 residues: CASSLSPGETQYF. Here the CDR3 DNA reads TGTGCCAGCAGCTTAAGTCCCGGGGAGACCCAGTACTTC. The J gene is TRBJ2-5, the V gene TRBV7-3; D remains ambiguous. The CDR3 is 13 residues long. V lost 1 base and J lost 5, with 8 bases in between. CDR1 and CDR2 from the germline V gene are SGHTA and FQGTGA.

This clonotype was seen at least ten times. This sequence joins TRBV6-1 and TRBJ1-3; 7 nucleotides align to TRBD1. The CDR3 is 16 residues long. Losses at the gene ends were 4 bases for V and 1 base for J; bases not matched to a gene: 7. CDR1 is MNHNS, CDR2 SASEGT, per germline. In DNA, the CDR3 is TGTGCCAGCAGTGGATCGGGACAGCCGTCTGGAAACACCATATATTTT. Residues: CASSGSGQPSGNTIYF.

This clonotype was seen many times. The genes are TRBV11-2 and TRBJ2-7; tentatively, D is TRBD1 (6 bases). The ends were cut back, 2 bases at V and 4 bases at J, with 15 bases in the middle. The germline CDR1 and CDR2 sequences are SGHAT and FQNNGV. CDR3 length: 15 amino acids. The CDR3 here is CASSLRTVEVYEQYF. The DNA for the CDR3 is TGTGCCAGCAGCTTACGGACAGTGGAAGTTTACGAGCAGTACTTC.

This clonotype occurred many times. The J gene is TRBJ2-5, the V gene TRBV18; D call uncertain. The V end lost 1 base, the J end lost 1 base, and 10 bases lay between the germline ends. The CDR3 is made up of 15 amino acids. CDR1 and CDR2 (germline): KGHSH, LQKENI. The CDR3 sequence is CASSPLVGIQETQYF. The DNA for the CDR3 is TGTGCCAGCTCACCACTGGTGGGCATCCAAGAGACCCAGTACTTC.